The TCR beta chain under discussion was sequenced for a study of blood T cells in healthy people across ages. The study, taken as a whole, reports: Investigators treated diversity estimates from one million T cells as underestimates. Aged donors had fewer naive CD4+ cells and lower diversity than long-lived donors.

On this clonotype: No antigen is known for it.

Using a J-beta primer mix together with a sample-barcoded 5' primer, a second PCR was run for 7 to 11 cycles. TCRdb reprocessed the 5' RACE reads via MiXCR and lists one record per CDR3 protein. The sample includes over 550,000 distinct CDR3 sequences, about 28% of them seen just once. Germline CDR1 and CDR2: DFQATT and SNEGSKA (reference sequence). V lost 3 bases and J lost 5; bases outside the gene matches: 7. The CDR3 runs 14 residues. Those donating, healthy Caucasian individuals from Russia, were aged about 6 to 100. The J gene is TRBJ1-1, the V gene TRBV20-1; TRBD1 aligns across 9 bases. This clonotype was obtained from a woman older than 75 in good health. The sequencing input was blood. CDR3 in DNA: TGCAGTGCTAGCCAGACAGGGGGGAGGACTGAAGCTTTCTTT. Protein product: CSASQTGGRTEAFF.